These 14 T cell receptor beta chains were sequenced from one sample in a study of tumor and adjacent non-tumor tissue in lung cancer. A modified ARM-PCR protocol with three rounds of nested PCR amplified TCRbeta. In TCRdb, the multiplex PCR reads were re-called with MiXCR into one record per CDR3 protein. The sample has some 73,000 distinct CDR3 sequences, around 80% seen once. The template was RNA from unsorted bulk tissue. The normal lung tissue was taken more than 3 cm from the tumor edge. The specimen was distant non-tumor lung tissue. These receptors all stem from a man aged 55 to 70 with non-small cell lung cancer.

The rearrangement links TRBV20-1 to TRBJ1-5; D is uncertain. This CDR3 has 16 amino acids. CDR1 DFQATT and CDR2 SNEGSKA come from the germline V gene (reference sequence). The V end lost 0 bases, the J end lost 5 bases, and 17 bases lay between the germline ends. The CDR3 protein is CSAREESGKLDQPQHF. CDR3 DNA: TGCAGTGCTAGAGAGGAGTCAGGAAAACTCGATCAGCCCCAGCATTTT.

On this clonotype: A much larger clone lies a single base off, so this may be a read error. This sequence joins TRBV6-1 and TRBJ2-7, with 7 positions matching TRBD1. Germline assignment: CDR1 MNHNS and CDR2 SASEGT. The CDR3 length is 14 residues. As DNA, the CDR3 is TGTGCCAGCAACGCTGGGACAGCCAACTACGAGCAGAACTTC. As protein: CASNAGTANYEQNF.

On this clonotype: At one end, the junction sequence differs from germline, possibly due to a read error. The chain couples TRBV12-3 or TRBV12-4 to TRBJ2-3; D is unclear. The CDR3 consists of 13 residues. CDR3 in amino acids: CASTPVITDAQYF. Here the CDR3 DNA reads TGTGCCAGTACCCCCGTTATCACAGATGCGCAGTATTTT.

There are a few counts of this clonotype. This chain joins TRBV11-2 and TRBJ2-7; possibly TRBD2 for D (6 bases). V lost 8 bases to trimming and J lost 3 bases, with 20 bases between them. CDR1 and CDR2 (germline): SGHAT, FQNNGV. This CDR3 is built from 15 residues. The DNA for the CDR3 is TGTGCCAGCTGCCCTGAGTGGGGAGGTTACTACGAGCAGTACTTC. This translates into CASCPEWGGYYEQYF.

This clonotype has a single count. The rearrangement links TRBV20-1 to TRBJ2-5; D is perhaps TRBD2 (5 bases). Trimming left V 6 bases short and J 1 base short, with 15 bases between. The CDR3 has 14 amino acids. The germline CDR1 and CDR2 sequences are DFQATT and SNEGSKA (reference sequence). In DNA form, the CDR3 reads TGCAGTGCCACCCGGGATGGAACCCAAGAGACCCAGTACTTC. Amino acids: CSATRDGTQETQYF.

Note on this clonotype: One end of the junction is discordant with germline, which a read error may explain. The CDR3 reads CACRIVPKDRPSGANVLTF. As DNA, the CDR3 is TGTGCCTGCAGGATAGTTCCAAAGGACAGGCCCTCTGGGGCCAACGTCCTGACTTTC. The rearrangement links TRBV11-2 to TRBJ2-6; 7 nucleotides align to TRBD1. CDR1 and CDR2 from the germline V gene are SGHAT and FQNNGV. The CDR3 is 19 residues long.

Concerning this clonotype: A clone one base away is much larger, so this may be a read error. Given the absence of the conserved phenylalanine or tryptophan at the CDR3 end, a read error is likely. CDR3 protein: CASSSSGQGAKKLFI. Written as DNA, the CDR3 is TGTGCCAGCAGCTCCTCGGGACAGGGGGCGAAAAAACTGTTTATT. The rearrangement uses TRBV5-4 and TRBJ1-4, with 12 bases fitting TRBD1. The CDR3 is 15 residues long. CDR1 is SGHNT and CDR2 is YYREEE in the germline V gene (reference sequence). Losses at the gene ends were 3 bases for V and 9 bases for J; bases not matched to a gene: 6.

With respect to this clonotype: At one end the junction does not follow the germline gene, possibly because of a read error. The chain recombines TRBV11-3 with TRBJ1-1, with unresolved D. Germline V CDR1 and CDR2: SGHNT, YENEEA. This CDR3 comprises 14 residues. In DNA, the CDR3 is TGTGCCAGCAACTTACAGAACTCGGACACTGAAGCTTTCTTT. This codes for CASNLQNSDTEAFF. The full variable domain, completed using reference TRBV11-3 and TRBJ1-1, is EAGVVQSPRYKIIEKKQPVAFWCNPISGHNTLYWYLQNLGQGPELLIRYENEEAVDDSQLPKDRFSAERLKGVDSTLKIQPAELGDSAVYLCASNLQNSDTEAFFGQGTRLTVV.

The chain recombines TRBV12-3 or TRBV12-4 with TRBJ1-1; D call uncertain. Trimming removed 7 bases at V and 5 bases at J, with 17 bases between. The CDR3 extends over 14 amino acids. Written as DNA, the CDR3 is TGTGCCAGCACTACGGGGAAGGGCTGGACTGAAGCTTTCTTT. It translates to CASTTGKGWTEAFF.

The rearrangement links TRBV28 to TRBJ2-7; the D is unclear. This CDR3 has 13 amino acids. In germline, CDR1 is MDHEN, CDR2 SYDVKM. V dropped 4 bases and J dropped 10 bases, with 17 bases sitting between them. The CDR3 spells CASSSQEGLFQYF. The CDR3 region has the DNA TGTGCCAGCAGTTCCCAGGAAGGGTTGTTTCAGTACTTC.

A single count supports this clonotype. One end of the junction fails to match germline, which may point to a read error. V gene TRBV20-1 combines with J gene TRBJ1-6, with 8 bases that match TRBD1. This CDR3 spans 16 amino acids. The germline V gene encodes CDR1 DFQATT and CDR2 SNEGSKA (reference sequence). The CDR3 nucleotides are TGCAGTGTTGAGCGCCTCGGAGACAGGGGTAATTCATCCCTCCACTTT. This sequence encodes CSVERLGDRGNSSLHF.

Concerning this clonotype itself: Mismatch with germline at one junction end may stem from a read error. V is TRBV30 and J is TRBJ2-3; D may match TRBD1 or TRBD2 (6 bases each). Germline assignment: CDR1 GTSNPN and CDR2 SVGIG (reference sequence). The CDR3 runs to 14 residues. CDR3 residues: CAWRDTGGADMQYF. For the CDR3, the DNA is TGTGCCTGGCGGGACACCGGGGGAGCAGATATGCAGTATTTT. Variable domain in full (rest from reference TRBV30 and TRBJ2-3): SQTIHQWPATLVQPVGSPLSLECTVEGTSNPNLYWYRQAAGRGLQLLFYSVGIGQISSEVPQNLSASRPQDRQFILSSKKLLLSDSGFYLCAWRDTGGADMQYFGPGTRLTVL.

This rearrangement joins TRBV28 to TRBJ2-2; D remains unclear. CDR3 size: 11 residues. The V and J ends lost 5 bases and 8 bases respectively, with 6 bases between them. Looked up from germline, CDR1 is MDHEN and CDR2 is SYDVKM. This chain's CDR3 is CASSLMGELFF. CDR3 DNA sequence: TGTGCCAGCAGTCTGATGGGGGAGCTGTTTTTT.

To note about this clonotype: A junction boundary mismatches the germline segment, possibly from a read error. The chain couples TRBV6-1 to TRBJ2-3, with TRBD2 as a possible D gene (7 bases). The CDR3 sequence is 15 residues long. The germline CDR1 and CDR2 sequences are MNHNS and SASEGT. CDR3 DNA: TGTGCCAACAGGCCGTGTGACGGGAGGACAGATACGCAGTGTTTT. Translation: CANRPCDGRTDTQCF.